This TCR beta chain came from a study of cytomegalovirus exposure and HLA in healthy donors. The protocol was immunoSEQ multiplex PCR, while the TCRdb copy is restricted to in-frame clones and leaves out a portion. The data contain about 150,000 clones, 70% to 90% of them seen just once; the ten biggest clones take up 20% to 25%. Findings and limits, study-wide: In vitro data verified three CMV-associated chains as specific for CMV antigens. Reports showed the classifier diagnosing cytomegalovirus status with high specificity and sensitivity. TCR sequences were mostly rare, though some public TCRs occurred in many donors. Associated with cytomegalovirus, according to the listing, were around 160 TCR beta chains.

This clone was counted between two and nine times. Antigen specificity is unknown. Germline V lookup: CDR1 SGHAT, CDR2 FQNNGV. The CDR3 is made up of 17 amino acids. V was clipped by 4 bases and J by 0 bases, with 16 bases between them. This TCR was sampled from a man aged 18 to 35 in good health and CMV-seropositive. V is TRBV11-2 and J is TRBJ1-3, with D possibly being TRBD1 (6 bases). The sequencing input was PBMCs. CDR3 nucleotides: TGTGCCAGCAGCTGGATACAGGGCCTTAGCTCTGGAAACACCATATATTTT. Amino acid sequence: CASSWIQGLSSGNTIYF.